These 25 T cell receptor gamma chains were all obtained from the same sample, sequenced in a study of gamma-delta T cells after stem cell transplantation. TCRdb re-analyzed the RT-PCR reads via CATT. The repertoire includes about 4,800 gamma-chain clones, approximately 20% of them detected once, and 3.5% sits in the top ten. Sequencing was done on a sample of gamma-delta T cells. Receptor source: a human donor. It is not recorded whose cells these are; they may come from a transplant donor.

The rearrangement uses TRGV3 and TRGJ1 or TRGJ2. With 0 bases clipped from V and 8 bases from J, the junction kept 7 bases outside the gene matches. The CDR3 is made up of 13 amino acids. From germline, CDR1 is VTNTFY and CDR2 YDVSTARD (reference sequence). CDR3 sequence reads: CATWDRPGHKKLF. Here the CDR3 DNA reads TGTGCCACCTGGGACAGGCCAGGGCATAAGAAACTCTTT.

The chain links TRGV9 to TRGJP. Germline V gene lookup returns CDR1 GITISATS and CDR2 ISYDGTV (reference sequence). The CDR3 is made up of 16 amino acids. V lost 2 bases to trimming and J lost 12 bases; unmatched junction nucleotides: 10. CDR3 protein: CALWEARAGGKKIKVF. DNA for the CDR3: TGTGCCTTGTGGGAGGCCCGAGCCGGGGGCAAAAAAATCAAGGTATTT.

The chain employs TRGV8 and TRGJ1 or TRGJ2. The trim removed 1 base at V and 4 bases at J, leaving 7 bases unmatched. This CDR3 has 14 residues. Germline loops: CDR1 VENAVY, CDR2 YDSYNSRV. CDR3 loop: CATWDSGEYYKKLF. Written as DNA, the CDR3 is TGTGCCACCTGGGATAGTGGAGAATATTATAAGAAACTCTTT.

This clone turned up a few times. The chain has TRGV3 and TRGJP2. Germline V gene sequence: CDR1 VTNTFY, CDR2 YDVSTARD (reference sequence). The CDR3 runs to 14 residues. V shed 0 bases and J 7 bases; nucleotides not matched to a gene: 5. As DNA, the CDR3 is TGTGCCACCTGGGACAGGCTTGTTGATTGGATCAAGACGTTT. Amino acid sequence: CATWDRLVDWIKTF.

The gene calls are TRGV4 and TRGJ1 or TRGJ2. The CDR3 is made up of 14 amino acids. Losses at the gene ends were 4 bases for V and 1 base for J; bases not matched to a gene: 7. CDR1 is EGSTGY and CDR2 is YDSYTSSV in the germline V gene. CDR3 residues: CATWEGINYYKKLF. Here the CDR3 DNA reads TGTGCCACCTGGGAGGGAATTAATTATTATAAGAAACTCTTT.

V and J are TRGV2 and TRGJP2. The J segment lost 0 bases and the V segment lost 10 bases, leaving 8 bases of the junction unmatched. Germline-derived CDR1 and CDR2 are EGSNGY and YDSYNSKV. CDR3 length equals 14 residues. The CDR3: CATGSNSSDWIKTF. The CDR3 DNA follows: TGTGCCACAGGGTCGAATAGTAGTGATTGGATCAAGACGTTT.

With regard to this clone: Other nucleotide sequences in the sample specify the same CDR3. The rearrangement joins TRGV2 to TRGJ1 or TRGJ2. Germline trimming cut 0 bases from V and 7 bases from J; bases unmatched to any gene: 9. The germline CDR1 and CDR2 sequences are EGSNGY and YDSYNSKV. The CDR3 spans 14 residues. CDR3 coding DNA: TGTGCCACCTGGGACGGGCCACGTTACTATAAGAAACTCTTT. Translating it yields CATWDGPRYYKKLF.

This clone was counted only a few times. This sample also contains other DNA sequences that code for the same CDR3. The gene calls are TRGV4 and TRGJ1 or TRGJ2. V shed 0 bases and J 3 bases; nucleotides not matched to a gene: 2. Germline-derived CDR1 and CDR2 are EGSTGY and YDSYTSSV. The CDR3 runs 13 residues. The CDR3 protein is CATWDGPYYKKLF. CDR3 DNA sequence: TGTGCCACCTGGGATGGGCCTTATTATAAGAAACTCTTT.

This clone was recorded a few times. The chain uses TRGV9 and TRGJP. Germline V lookup: CDR1 GITISATS, CDR2 ISYDGTV (reference sequence). The CDR3 totals 17 residues. After removal of 2 bases from V and 4 bases from J, the junction contained 5 bases not matched to a gene. The chain's CDR3 is CALWEGRQELGKKIKVF. CDR3 DNA sequence: TGTGCCTTGTGGGAGGGACGACAAGAGTTGGGCAAAAAAATCAAGGTATTT.

The genes are TRGV9 and TRGJ1 or TRGJ2. The CDR3 is 15 amino acids. From germline, CDR1 is GITISATS and CDR2 ISYDGTV (reference sequence). Trimming removed 2 bases from V and 2 bases from J; junction bases left unmatched: 9. CDR3 loop: CALWEEGVYYYKKLF. In DNA form, the CDR3 reads TGTGCCTTGTGGGAGGAAGGGGTTTATTATTATAAGAAACTCTTT.

Details on this clone: One junction end disagrees with the germline gene, perhaps due to a read error. The chain couples TRGV2 to TRGJP2. There are 13 residues in the CDR3. CDR1 EGSNGY and CDR2 YDSYNSKV come from the germline V gene. CDR3 DNA sequence: TGTGCCAACTGGGACGATGCTGATTGGATCAAGACGTTT. As protein: CANWDDADWIKTF.

This clone has only a few counts. V is TRGV3 and J is TRGJ1 or TRGJ2. CDR1 is VTNTFY, CDR2 YDVSTARD, per germline (reference sequence). CDR3 length: 15 amino acids. V dropped 0 bases and J dropped 0; count of bases not matched to a gene: 5. The CDR3: CATWDRGLNYYKKLF. The CDR3 DNA is TGTGCCACCTGGGACAGGGGGCTGAATTATTATAAGAAACTCTTT.

With respect to this clone: At one end the junction does not follow the germline gene, possibly because of a read error. V gene TRGV8 combines with J gene TRGJP1. This CDR3 contains 15 residues. The germline CDR1 and CDR2 sequences are VENAVY and YDSYNSRV. This CDR3 reads CATWDRLATGWLKIF. CDR3 nucleotide sequence: TGTGCCACCTGGGATAGACTTGCCACTGGTTGGCTCAAGATATTT.

This clone showed up just a few times. This sequence joins TRGV4 and TRGJ1 or TRGJ2. V lost 5 bases, J lost 3 bases, and 7 bases stayed unmatched. CDR3 size: 13 residues. Germline loops: CDR1 EGSTGY, CDR2 YDSYTSSV. In DNA, the CDR3 is TGTGCCACCTGGGGCCCCCTTTATTATAAGAAACTCTTT. Its protein is CATWGPLYYKKLF.

There are a few counts of this clone. Compared with germline, one end of the junction differs, possibly owing to a read error. The rearrangement links TRGV9 to TRGJ1 or TRGJ2. Germline CDR1 is GITISATS and CDR2 is ISYDGTV (reference sequence). The CDR3 is 15 residues long. Here the CDR3 reads CALWEVHLHCYKELF. CDR3 in DNA: TGTGCCTTGTGGGAGGTGCATTTACATTGTTATAAGGAACTCTTT.

This clone was counted a few times. The CDR3 coding sequence is TGTGCCTTGTGGGAGGCCAGGGGTAAGAAACTCTTT. It yields the protein CALWEARGKKLF. The rearrangement links TRGV9 to TRGJ1 or TRGJ2. The CDR3 contains 12 residues. The V gene end was trimmed by 2 bases and the J gene end by 9 bases; junction bases not matched to a gene: 7. Germline CDR1 reads GITISATS; CDR2 reads ISYDGTV (reference sequence).

The chain combines TRGV2 with TRGJ1 or TRGJ2. The CDR3 is 13 residues long. From germline, CDR1 is EGSNGY and CDR2 YDSYNSKV. The V segment lost 2 bases and the J segment 6 bases; nucleotides outside the gene matches: 7. As DNA, the CDR3 is TGTGCCACCTGGGACGATGGAAGTTATAAGAAACTCTTT. This sequence encodes CATWDDGSYKKLF.

There are a few counts of this clone. The V and J genes are TRGV8 and TRGJ1 or TRGJ2. Germline-derived CDR1 and CDR2 are VENAVY and YDSYNSRV. There are 12 residues in the CDR3. Trimming at V came to 5 bases and at J to 3 bases, leaving 4 bases not matched to a gene. This CDR3 is CATWGIYYKKLF. CDR3 DNA: TGTGCCACCTGGGGAATTTATTATAAGAAACTCTTT.

This clone was seen a handful of times. Distinct nucleotide sequences in the sample also encode this CDR3. The genes are TRGV3 and TRGJ1 or TRGJ2. This CDR3 spans 14 amino acids. Germline trimming cut 0 bases from V and 3 bases from J; bases unmatched to any gene: 5. Germline values: CDR1 VTNTFY, CDR2 YDVSTARD (reference sequence). CDR3: CATWDRRGYYKKLF. CDR3 in DNA: TGTGCCACCTGGGACAGGAGGGGTTATTATAAGAAACTCTTT.

The table lists this clone with a few counts. This chain connects TRGV2 to TRGJ1 or TRGJ2. V shed 0 bases, J shed 10 bases, and the junction held 9 bases outside the gene matches. This CDR3 is built from 13 residues. Looked up from germline, CDR1 is EGSNGY and CDR2 is YDSYNSKV. The DNA for the CDR3 is TGTGCCACCTGGGACGGGCGAATACAAAAGAAACTCTTT. It specifies CATWDGRIQKKLF.

This clone occurred a few times. Here the CDR3 reads CATWDRLSHYYKKLF. DNA of the CDR3: TGTGCCACCTGGGACAGGTTGTCCCATTATTATAAGAAACTCTTT. V and J are TRGV5 and TRGJ1 or TRGJ2. Germline V gene lookup returns CDR1 VINAFY and CDR2 YDVSNSKD. This CDR3 has 15 amino acids. The trim removed 0 bases at V and 2 bases at J, leaving 7 bases unmatched.

This clone was seen more than once but under ten times. CDR3 loop: CALWEVHLGYKKLF. In DNA, the CDR3 is TGTGCCTTGTGGGAGGTCCACCTTGGGTATAAGAAACTCTTT. V gene TRGV9 combines with J gene TRGJ1 or TRGJ2. The CDR3 totals 14 residues. V lost 1 base, J lost 7 bases, and 10 bases stayed unmatched. Germline V gene lookup returns CDR1 GITISATS and CDR2 ISYDGTV (reference sequence).

The chain is built from TRGV3 and TRGJP2. The germline V gene encodes CDR1 VTNTFY and CDR2 YDVSTARD (reference sequence). Trimming cost V 1 base and J 2 bases; bases outside gene matches: 4. The CDR3 spans 15 residues. CDR3 bases: TGTGCCACCTGGGACAGCCTCAGTAGTGATTGGATCAAGACGTTT. This codes for CATWDSLSSDWIKTF.

This clone has only a few counts. The V and J genes are TRGV3 and TRGJP2. CDR1 and CDR2 (germline): VTNTFY, YDVSTARD (reference sequence). There are 14 residues in the CDR3. The trim removed 2 bases at V and 5 bases at J, leaving 5 bases unmatched. The CDR3 region is CATWDITSDWIKTF. The CDR3 coding sequence is TGTGCCACCTGGGACATTACGAGTGATTGGATCAAGACGTTT.

This chain links TRGV2 with TRGJP2. The CDR3 covers 18 residues. The ends lost 0 bases at V and 0 bases at J; junction bases unmatched: 10. Looked up from germline, CDR1 is EGSNGY and CDR2 is YDSYNSKV. The CDR3: CATWDGPQPDSSDWIKTF. CDR3 nucleotide sequence: TGTGCCACCTGGGACGGGCCTCAACCTGATAGTAGTGATTGGATCAAGACGTTT.